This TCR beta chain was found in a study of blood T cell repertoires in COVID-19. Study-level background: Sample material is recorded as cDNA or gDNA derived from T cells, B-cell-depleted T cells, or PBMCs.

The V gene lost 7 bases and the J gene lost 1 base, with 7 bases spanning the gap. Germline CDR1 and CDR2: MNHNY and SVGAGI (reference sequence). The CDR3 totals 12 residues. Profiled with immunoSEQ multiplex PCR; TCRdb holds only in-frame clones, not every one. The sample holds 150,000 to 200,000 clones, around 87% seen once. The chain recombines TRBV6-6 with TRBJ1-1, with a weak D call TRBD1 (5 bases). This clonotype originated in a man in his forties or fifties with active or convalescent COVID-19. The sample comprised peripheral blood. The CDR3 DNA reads TGTGCCAGCAAAGACAGGAACACTGAAGCTTTCTTT. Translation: CASKDRNTEAFF.